The rows below give T cell receptor beta chains drawn from one sample of a study of T cell responses to AZD1222 COVID-19 vaccine. Here immunoSEQ multiplex PCR was the method, and the copy in TCRdb shows in-frame clones only, minus some. The sample has 99,000 or so clones, roughly 93% seen once. The sample here was peripheral blood, taken on day 0 of AZD1222 vaccination. These receptor sequences come from an adult in good health. CDR3s include the opening cysteine and the closing phenylalanine or tryptophan. Each record gives: J gene, V gene, CDR3 protein.

>TRBJ2-1|TRBV11-3
CASRSGGDEQFF
>TRBJ2-1|TRBV7-6
CASSLGLSAGEQFF
>TRBJ1-2|TRBV28
CASSATVVLGYTF
>TRBJ1-1|TRBV5-1
CASSPALDRAEAFF
>TRBJ1-1|TRBV6-1
CASSENTVMKAFF
>TRBJ2-7|TRBV9
CASSPDAYEQYF
>TRBJ2-7|TRBV2
CANPTKGASYEQYF
>TRBJ1-1|TRBV5-1
CASSQGNTEAFF
>TRBJ2-1|TRBV6-5
CASSYEGGYEQFF
>TRBJ1-2|TRBV7-8
CASSFTGGEYGYTF
>TRBJ2-7|TRBV5-1
CASSLASAVQYEQYF
>TRBJ1-2|TRBV11-2
CASSSTGGYTF
>TRBJ1-1|TRBV28
CASSLGGARNTEAFF
>TRBJ1-5|TRBV5-1
CASSLAGDQPQHF
>TRBJ1-5|TRBV7-2
CASSLVQDQPQHF
>TRBJ1-2|TRBV3-1/TRBV3-2
CASSYDTGDGYTF
>TRBJ2-2|TRBV21-1
CASSRWDNTGELFF
>TRBJ2-3|TRBV3-1/TRBV3-2
CASSQEGGRATDTQYF
>TRBJ2-7|TRBV18
CASSPSGIRYEQYF
>TRBJ2-1|TRBV27
CASRLAGGVNEQFF
>TRBJ1-1|TRBV12-3/TRBV12-4
CATAGLGNTEAFF
>TRBJ2-5|TRBV18
CASSRSTGSQVETQYF
>TRBJ2-7|TRBV28
CASSFGRTEQYF
>TRBJ1-1|TRBV29-1
CSVVRGTEAFF
>TRBJ1-3|TRBV25-1
CASRGTGNTIYF
>TRBJ1-2|TRBV4-2
CASSQGANGNRAVYGYTF
>TRBJ1-2|TRBV7-9
CASSLTGQQGYTF
>TRBJ2-2|TRBV7-2
CASSFGLAGTGELFF
>TRBJ2-3|TRBV4-1
CASSQDLPAGWDTQYF
>TRBJ2-7|TRBV13
CASSLRASGSYEQYF
>TRBJ2-3|TRBV29-1
CSARLAGVHTQYF
>TRBJ1-1|TRBV6-2/TRBV6-3
CASSYRVLTEAFF
>TRBJ1-5|TRBV10-3
CAISGSNQPQHF
>TRBJ1-4|TRBV30
CAWGQGANEKLFF
>TRBJ2-2|TRBV5-4
CASSFTPGELFF
>TRBJ2-1|TRBV4-1
CASSYPVSGIHNEQFF
>TRBJ1-1|TRBV12-3/TRBV12-4
CASTLGGSEAFF
>TRBJ2-3|TRBV5-1
CASSLVHQSTDTQYF
>TRBJ2-6|TRBV15
CATSREGDSSGANVLTF
>TRBJ2-2|TRBV27
CASSLSSGELFF
>TRBJ2-5|TRBV2
CASSGGVGETQYF